The rows below give T cell receptor beta chains drawn from one sample of a study of blood T cell repertoires in COVID-19. TCRdb's table, derived via immunoSEQ multiplex PCR, lists solely in-frame clones and lacks some. Of about 150,000 clones listed, 84% are singletons. Material: peripheral blood. These receptors were collected from a man between 18 and 35 years old with active or convalescent COVID-19. The CDR3 runs from the conserved cysteine through the conserved F or W. Fields, in order: J gene, D gene, V gene, clone size, CDR3 DNA, CDR3 protein. A D gene is named only where the DNA matches it firmly. Expanded clones are given a class, and other clones once, few, many or no size at all.

J: TRBJ2-6
D: -
V: TRBV19
size: -
DNA: TGTGCCAGTAGTCTTTCGGGTGGGGCCAACGTCCTGACTTTC
CDR3: CASSLSGGANVLTF

J: TRBJ2-6
D: -
V: TRBV3-1/TRBV3-2
size: -
DNA: TGTGCCAGCAGCCCGACAGTTTCTGGGGCCAACGTCCTGACTTTC
CDR3: CASSPTVSGANVLTF

J: TRBJ2-1
D: -
V: TRBV7-2
size: -
DNA: TGTGCCAGCAACCTCGGGAGAAATCGGCGAAACGCCAACAATGAGCAGTTCTTC
CDR3: CASNLGRNRRNANNEQFF

J: TRBJ2-2
D: -
V: TRBV5-8
size: -
DNA: TGTGCCAGCAGCTTCTGGCGGGGAACAGAGTTGAACACCGGGGAGCTGTTTTTT
CDR3: CASSFWRGTELNTGELFF

J: TRBJ1-4
D: TRBD1
V: TRBV19
size: -
DNA: TGTGCCAGTAGTGTTTCCGGGACAGCGGCTAATGAAAAACTGTTTTTT
CDR3: CASSVSGTAANEKLFF

J: TRBJ1-2
D: TRBD1
V: TRBV11-2
size: -
DNA: TGTGCCAGCATCAAACAGGGGGCTGGGAACTATGGCTACACCTTC
CDR3: CASIKQGAGNYGYTF

J: TRBJ2-3
D: TRBD2
V: TRBV5-4
size: -
DNA: TGTGCCAGCAGCACGGGACTAGCGGGAGGGCTCCCAGATACGCAGTATTTT
CDR3: CASSTGLAGGLPDTQYF

J: TRBJ2-7
D: -
V: TRBV11-2
size: -
DNA: TGTGCCAGCAAAGCTTATAGAAACCCCTCCTACGAGCAGTACTTC
CDR3: CASKAYRNPSYEQYF

J: TRBJ1-1
D: TRBD1
V: TRBV12-3/TRBV12-4
size: -
DNA: TGTGCCAGCAGCGCTGGGACAGATGAAGCTTTCTTT
CDR3: CASSAGTDEAFF

J: TRBJ2-2
D: -
V: TRBV11-1
size: -
DNA: TGTGCCAGCAGCTTAGATTTGGGGCACACCGGGGAGCTGTTTTTT
CDR3: CASSLDLGHTGELFF

J: TRBJ2-5
D: -
V: TRBV19
size: -
DNA: TGTGCCAGTAGTTTCTCACAGAAAGAGACCCAGTACTTC
CDR3: CASSFSQKETQYF

J: TRBJ2-1
D: -
V: TRBV5-1
size: -
DNA: TGCGCCAGCAGCCAGGAGGGACAGAGCTCCTACAATGAGCAGTTCTTC
CDR3: CASSQEGQSSYNEQFF

J: TRBJ1-3
D: -
V: TRBV12-3/TRBV12-4
size: few
DNA: TGTGCCAGCAGTTTATATACCCGGGGCACCATATATTTT
CDR3: CASSLYTRGTIYF

J: TRBJ1-1
D: TRBD1
V: TRBV10-1
size: -
DNA: TGCGCCAGCAGTTGGACAGGCGTTGAAGCTTTCTTT
CDR3: CASSWTGVEAFF

J: TRBJ2-7
D: TRBD2
V: TRBV11-2
size: -
DNA: TGTGCCAGCAGCTTACTTCGCGGGGGCTACGAGCAGTACTTC
CDR3: CASSLLRGGYEQYF

J: TRBJ2-3
D: TRBD2
V: TRBV30
size: -
DNA: TGTGCCCGGGGGTTTCTCGGGAGGGCCTCAGATACGCAGTATTTT
CDR3: CARGFLGRASDTQYF

J: TRBJ2-1
D: TRBD1
V: TRBV11-2
size: once
DNA: TGTGCCAGCAGCTTTAGAGGAGGACAGGCGACTTACAATGAGCAGTTCTTC
CDR3: CASSFRGGQATYNEQFF

J: TRBJ2-7
D: TRBD2
V: TRBV9
size: -
DNA: TGTGCCAGCAGCGTTTCTAGCGGAGGGGCCTACGAGCAGTACTTC
CDR3: CASSVSSGGAYEQYF

J: TRBJ2-2
D: TRBD1
V: TRBV5-1
size: -
DNA: TGCGCCAGCAGGGCCGGGACAGGGGTGTTCGGGGAGCTGTTTTTT
CDR3: CASRAGTGVFGELFF

J: TRBJ1-4
D: TRBD1
V: TRBV6-5
size: -
DNA: TGTGCCAGCAAGACAGGGGACGCTGAAAAACTGTTTTTT
CDR3: CASKTGDAEKLFF

J: TRBJ2-3
D: -
V: TRBV9
size: -
DNA: TGTGCCAGCAGCGTGATAGCTTCCACAGATACGCAGTATTTT
CDR3: CASSVIASTDTQYF

J: TRBJ2-6
D: -
V: TRBV3-1/TRBV3-2
size: -
DNA: TGTGCCAGTAAATCTGGGGCCAACGTCCTGACTTTC
CDR3: CASKSGANVLTF

J: TRBJ2-5
D: -
V: TRBV21-1
size: -
DNA: TGTGCCAGCAGCGTCGGGGATAGCGGAGAACAAGAGACCCAGTACTTC
CDR3: CASSVGDSGEQETQYF

J: TRBJ2-2
D: TRBD1
V: TRBV7-8
size: -
DNA: TGTGCCAGCATCCCTGGGACAGGGAACACCGGGGAGCTGTTTTTT
CDR3: CASIPGTGNTGELFF

J: TRBJ1-5
D: -
V: TRBV30
size: once
DNA: TGTGCCTGGAGTGGACAGGCTTTAGGGAATCAGCCCCAGCATTTT
CDR3: CAWSGQALGNQPQHF

J: TRBJ2-3
D: TRBD2
V: TRBV6-4
size: -
DNA: TGTGCCAGCAGTCTAGCGGGGGGGCCAGATACGCAGTATTTT
CDR3: CASSLAGGPDTQYF

J: TRBJ2-7
D: TRBD1
V: TRBV6-5
size: -
DNA: TGTGCCAGCAGTCGACAGGGCTACGAGCAGTACTTC
CDR3: CASSRQGYEQYF

J: TRBJ1-3
D: -
V: TRBV5-1
size: -
DNA: TGCGCCAGCAGTGTGACCTCAGGTGGAAACACCATATATTTT
CDR3: CASSVTSGGNTIYF

J: TRBJ2-7
D: TRBD1
V: TRBV5-6
size: -
DNA: TGTGCCAGCAGCTTGTTCTTATGGACAGGGGGTAACTACGAGCAGTACTTC
CDR3: CASSLFLWTGGNYEQYF

J: TRBJ2-1
D: -
V: TRBV11-2
size: -
DNA: TGTGCCAGCAGCTTAGTGGGGGCAGGGAAGGCTACAGCCTACAATGAGCAGTTCTTC
CDR3: CASSLVGAGKATAYNEQFF

J: TRBJ1-1
D: -
V: TRBV5-1
size: -
DNA: TGCGCCAGCAGCTTGCAGGGAAGATTGAACACTGAAGCTTTCTTT
CDR3: CASSLQGRLNTEAFF

J: TRBJ2-6
D: -
V: TRBV18
size: -
DNA: TGTGCCAGCTCACCCGACAGTTTCTCTGGGGCCAACGTCCTGACTTTC
CDR3: CASSPDSFSGANVLTF

J: TRBJ1-5
D: -
V: TRBV7-2
size: -
DNA: TGTGCCAGCAGCCCAACGACGGGGTCCAATCAGCCCCAGCATTTT
CDR3: CASSPTTGSNQPQHF

J: TRBJ1-5
D: -
V: TRBV6-5
size: -
DNA: TGTGCCAGCAGTTCCGGGAGTCCAAGAGGGTCCCAGCATTTT
CDR3: CASSSGSPRGSQHF

J: TRBJ2-5
D: TRBD2
V: TRBV4-2
size: -
DNA: TGTGCCAGCAGCCAAGATCGGGGGGGTGCGCAGACCCAGTACTTC
CDR3: CASSQDRGGAQTQYF